The 15 T cell receptor beta chains below come from one sample, sequenced in a study of cytotoxic CD8 clonotypes in ibrutinib-treated CLL. The repertoire was sequenced with immunoSEQ multiplex PCR; TCRdb's copy has only in-frame clones and lacks some. Among approximately 190,000 clones listed, about 75% were seen once. This specimen was PBMCs, taken after 12 months of ibrutinib treatment. The receptors here all came from a human donor with chronic lymphocytic leukemia.

The chain combines TRBV11-2 with TRBJ2-7; no clear D gene. CDR3 size: 16 residues. The germline V gene encodes CDR1 SGHAT and CDR2 FQNNGV. The ends were cut back, 1 base at V and 1 base at J, with 14 bases in the middle. Here the CDR3 DNA reads TGTGCCAGCAGCTTAGGTACTTACCCGAGTTCCTACGAGCAGTACTTC. Translated: CASSLGTYPSSYEQYF.

This clone showed up just once. V gene TRBV30 combines with J gene TRBJ1-4, with 8 bases identical to TRBD1. The length of the CDR3 is 14 residues. Germline CDR1 GTSNPN, CDR2 SVGIG (reference sequence). The V gene end was trimmed by 1 base and the J gene end by 5 bases; junction bases not matched to a gene: 3. CDR3 sequence: CAWSGTGWNEKLFF. The CDR3, as DNA: TGTGCCTGGAGTGGGACAGGGTGGAATGAAAAACTGTTTTTT.

The rearrangement joins TRBV9 to TRBJ2-1; no reliable D call. The V end was cut by 0 bases, the J end by 7 bases, with 11 bases between. The germline V gene has CDR1 SGDLS and CDR2 YYNGEE. This CDR3 has 14 residues. As DNA, the CDR3 is TGTGCCAGCAGCGTAGGGGTAGCTGGGAATGAGCAGTTCTTC. Translating it yields CASSVGVAGNEQFF. The full variable domain, completed using reference TRBV9 and TRBJ2-1, is DSGVTQTPKHLITATGQRVTLRCSPRSGDLSVYWYQQSLDQGLQFLIQYYNGEERAKGNILERFSAQQFPDLHSELNLSSLELGDSALYFCASSVGVAGNEQFFGPGTRLTVL.

Here the CDR3 DNA reads TGTGCCAGCAGTCCCCCAGGGGCGCTGGGAAACACCATATATTTT. This gives the protein CASSPPGALGNTIYF. The chain uses TRBV25-1 and TRBJ1-3; TRBD1 might be the D (6 bases). Trimming left V 5 bases short and J 4 bases short, with 15 bases between. The CDR3 spans 15 residues. In germline, CDR1 is MGHDK, CDR2 SYGVNS.

The chain employs TRBV30 and TRBJ2-1, with TRBD2 as a possible D gene (6 bases). The CDR3 contains 15 residues. Germline CDR1 and CDR2: GTSNPN and SVGIG (reference sequence). With 2 bases removed from V and 7 bases from J, the gap between germline ends came to 18 bases. CDR3 protein: CAWSPQGLLANEQFF. In nucleotides, the CDR3 is TGTGCCTGGAGTCCCCAGGGACTTCTAGCAAATGAGCAGTTCTTC.

This clone was counted a single time. This chain uses TRBV30 with TRBJ2-7; D perhaps matches TRBD2 (6 bases). Germline CDR1 reads GTSNPN; CDR2 reads SVGIG (reference sequence). V was cut by 8 bases and J by 5 bases, with 19 bases left in between. The CDR3 totals 13 residues. The CDR3 sequence is CAGRGGPRDEQYF. DNA for the CDR3: TGTGCCGGACGGGGAGGACCTAGGGACGAGCAGTACTTC.

The chain couples TRBV7-3 to TRBJ1-2; possibly TRBD1 for D (5 bases). Germline CDR1 reads SGHTA; CDR2 reads FQGTGA. Deletions cut 6 bases from V and 4 bases from J, with 18 bases between. The CDR3 spans 15 residues. The CDR3 loop is CASSIDRGDGYGYTF. As DNA, the CDR3 is TGTGCCAGCAGTATCGACCGGGGCGACGGCTATGGCTACACCTTC.

The chain uses TRBV9 and TRBJ1-2; D unclear. The CDR3 covers 15 residues. Looked up from germline, CDR1 is SGDLS and CDR2 is YYNGEE. Trimming stripped 4 bases from V and 5 bases from J, with 18 bases between. DNA for the CDR3: TGTGCCAGCAGCCGAACATGGACGGACCTATATGGCTACACCTTC. It specifies CASSRTWTDLYGYTF.

This clone showed up just once. The chain couples TRBV19 to TRBJ2-2; a weak D match, TRBD2 (7 bases). The CDR3 totals 14 residues. With 3 bases removed from V and 6 bases from J, the gap between germline ends came to 11 bases. The germline V gene encodes CDR1 LNHDA and CDR2 SQIVND (reference sequence). CDR3 DNA sequence: TGTGCCAGTAGTATGCTGGGGGGGCCCGGGGAGCTGTTTTTT. It translates to CASSMLGGPGELFF.

The chain carries TRBV5-1 and TRBJ1-6; D remains unclear. The CDR3 runs 13 residues. The V gene lost 4 bases and the J gene lost 6 bases, with 8 bases spanning the gap. Per the germline V gene, CDR1 is SGHRS and CDR2 is YFSETQ. Here the CDR3 reads CASSPDRNSPLHF. The CDR3 DNA reads as TGCGCCAGCAGCCCCGACCGTAATTCACCCCTCCACTTT.

This sequence joins TRBV10-3 and TRBJ1-2, with D tentatively TRBD1 (5 bases). The CDR3 is 16 residues long. With 0 bases removed from V and 2 bases from J, the gap between germline ends came to 13 bases. Germline V lookup: CDR1 ENHRY, CDR2 SYGVKD. In DNA form, the CDR3 reads TGTGCCATCAGTGAGTCATCGGGACGGCACAACTATGGCTACACCTTC. Its translation is CAISESSGRHNYGYTF.

As to this clone: Just one base apart from a much larger clone, this may be a read error. The rearrangement uses TRBV6-5 and TRBJ1-1, with D unclear. Per the germline V gene, CDR1 is MNHEY and CDR2 is SVGAGI. V was cut by 0 bases and J by 1 base, with 0 bases left in between. The CDR3 is 12 residues long. DNA for the CDR3: TGTGCCAGCAGTTACTCGAACACTGAAGCTTTCTTT. Translation: CASSYSNTEAFF.

This clone was observed a handful of times. The rearrangement joins TRBV12-5 to TRBJ1-1; D gene ambiguous. The CDR3 sequence is 11 residues long. The V and J ends lost 8 bases and 3 bases respectively, with 7 bases between them. The germline CDR1 and CDR2 sequences are LGHNT and FRNRAP. CDR3 region: CASRVDTEAFF. The CDR3 DNA is TGTGCTAGTAGGGTCGACACTGAAGCTTTCTTT.

The gene calls are TRBV5-4 and TRBJ2-2, with D perhaps matching TRBD1 (5 bases). The germline CDR1 and CDR2 sequences are SGHNT and YYREEE (reference sequence). Trimming took 3 bases from V and 13 from J, leaving 10 bases between them. This CDR3 has 11 residues. The CDR3 nucleotides are TGTGCCAGCAGCTCGACAGACAGGCTGTTTTTT. Encoded protein: CASSSTDRLFF.

CDR3 sequence (DNA): TGTGCCTGGAGTGTCTCGGGCTATATCTCTGGGGCCAACGTCCTGACTTTC. Translated: CAWSVSGYISGANVLTF. V is TRBV30 and J is TRBJ2-6; D gene uncertain. The V gene lost 0 bases and the J gene lost 0 bases, with 12 bases spanning the gap. There are 17 residues in the CDR3. CDR1 is GTSNPN, CDR2 SVGIG, per germline (reference sequence).